Each of the 30 T cell receptor beta chains below was sequenced from the same sample in a study of T cell responses to AZD1222 COVID-19 vaccine. Measured with immunoSEQ multiplex PCR; TCRdb has only the in-frame clones, and not every one. The table has 130,000 to 150,000 clones, 90% to 95% seen once; the top ten hold around 10%. The source material was peripheral blood, sampled after recovery from COVID-19. These receptors all come from an adult who had recovered from COVID-19.

The chain carries TRBV5-1 and TRBJ1-3; maybe TRBD1 (5 bases). This CDR3 is built from 16 residues. Trimming took off 3 bases at V and 0 bases at J, with 13 bases between the two ends. The germline V gene has CDR1 SGHRS and CDR2 YFSETQ. DNA for the CDR3: TGCGCCAGCAGCTCCGGGACGGTTAGCTCTGGAAACACCATATATTTT. It codes for CASSSGTVSSGNTIYF.

CDR3 residues: CAWTVGDTGELFF. The CDR3 nucleotides read TGTGCCTGGACCGTTGGGGACACCGGGGAGCTGTTTTTT. The chain combines TRBV30 with TRBJ2-2; D remains ambiguous. Trimming cost V 4 bases and J 3 bases, with 9 bases left between them. The CDR3 has 13 amino acids. The germline CDR1 and CDR2 sequences are GTSNPN and SVGIG (reference sequence).

The chain carries TRBV14 and TRBJ2-3; perhaps TRBD2 as D (5 bases). Germline lookup yields CDR1 SGHDN and CDR2 FVKESK. Trimming shortened V by 4 bases and J by 1 base, and 9 bases separated the two germline ends. The CDR3 covers 14 residues. This CDR3 is CASSRRVGTDTQYF. CDR3 in DNA: TGTGCCAGCAGCCGGCGGGTGGGCACAGATACGCAGTATTTT.

The chain recombines TRBV7-9 with TRBJ2-6; 10 nucleotides match TRBD1. Germline CDR1 and CDR2: SEHNR and FQNEAQ (reference sequence). J was trimmed by 2 bases and V by 5 bases; bases with no gene match: 6. The CDR3 is 17 amino acids. Here the CDR3 reads CASSRGTGVTGANVLTF. As DNA, the CDR3 is TGTGCCAGCAGCCGTGGGACAGGGGTTACTGGGGCCAACGTCCTGACTTTC.

The chain carries TRBV19 and TRBJ1-4; no firm D call. The CDR3 has 15 amino acids. V lost 1 base to trimming and J lost 6 bases, with 12 bases between them. Per germline, CDR1 LNHDA and CDR2 SQIVND (reference sequence). The CDR3 coding sequence is TGTGCCAGTAGTATAGGTTGGATTTCGGATGAAAAACTGTTTTTT. Protein product: CASSIGWISDEKLFF.

This chain links TRBV5-1 with TRBJ2-7; D remains unclear. Germline V CDR1 and CDR2: SGHRS, YFSETQ. CDR3 size: 13 residues. Trimming took off 2 bases at V and 3 bases at J, with 9 bases between the two ends. CDR3 bases: TGCGCCAGCAGCTTTTACGGAGACTACGAGCAGTACTTC. Its translation is CASSFYGDYEQYF.

V usage is TRBV5-1 and J usage is TRBJ2-1; the D is unclear. Germline CDR1 reads SGHRS; CDR2 reads YFSETQ. Deletions cut 1 base from V and 0 bases from J, with 8 bases between. This CDR3 is built from 15 residues. As DNA, the CDR3 is TGCGCCAGCAGCTTGAACCAGGCCTCCTACAATGAGCAGTTCTTC. This gives the protein CASSLNQASYNEQFF.

This CDR3 reads CASSIVLSTDTQYF. In DNA form, the CDR3 reads TGTGCCAGTAGTATAGTGCTAAGCACAGATACGCAGTATTTT. The V gene is TRBV19, the J gene TRBJ2-3; D not certain. V gave up 1 base and J gave up 0 bases, with 5 bases separating them. The germline gives CDR1 LNHDA, CDR2 SQIVND (reference sequence). The CDR3 is made up of 14 amino acids.

The chain uses TRBV5-1 and TRBJ2-1, with 7 nucleotides matching TRBD2. This CDR3 is 14 amino acids long. The V gene's germline CDR1 is SGHRS and CDR2 YFSETQ. Losses at the gene ends were 3 bases for V and 9 bases for J; bases not matched to a gene: 9. CDR3 protein: CASSSGEGGSEQFF. For the CDR3, the DNA is TGCGCCAGCAGCTCCGGTGAGGGAGGGAGTGAGCAGTTCTTC. The complete variable domain, with remaining parts taken from reference TRBV5-1 and TRBJ2-1, reads KAGVTQTPRYLIKTRGQQVTLSCSPISGHRSVSWYQQTPGQGLQFLFEYFSETQRNKGNFPGRFSGRQFSNSRSEMNVSTLELGDSALYLCASSSGEGGSEQFFGPGTRLTVL.

This clone was recorded once. V is TRBV5-1 and J is TRBJ2-1, with 8 bases identical to TRBD1. The V gene end was trimmed by 0 bases and the J gene end by 6 bases; junction bases not matched to a gene: 2. The length of the CDR3 is 14 residues. Per the germline V gene, CDR1 is SGHRS and CDR2 is YFSETQ. The CDR3 DNA sequence: TGCGCCAGCAGCTTGGGACAGGGGCCCAATGAGCAGTTCTTC. Residues: CASSLGQGPNEQFF.

In DNA form, the CDR3 reads TGTGCCATCAGTGTTTCCGGGAGAACAGATACGCAGTATTTT. Its protein is CAISVSGRTDTQYF. This rearrangement joins TRBV10-3 to TRBJ2-3, with D maybe TRBD2 (6 bases). Germline V gene data show CDR1 as ENHRY and CDR2 as SYGVKD. The germline V and J ends were trimmed by 4 bases and 3 bases, with 11 bases remaining between them. This CDR3 spans 14 amino acids.

J is TRBJ2-7 and V is TRBV19; TRBD1 agrees at 8 bases. V lost 10 bases and J lost 3; bases outside the gene matches: 14. There are 15 residues in the CDR3. CDR1 and CDR2 (germline): LNHDA, SQIVND (reference sequence). The CDR3 bases are TGTGCCACAAGTAATCCGGGACAGGCCCTCTACGAGCAGTACTTC. It is translated as CATSNPGQALYEQYF. Drawing the rest from reference TRBV19 and TRBJ2-7, the complete variable domain is DGGITQSPKYLFRKEGQNVTLSCEQNLNHDAMYWYRQDPGQGLRLIYYSQIVNDFQKGDIAEGYSVSREKKESFPLTVTSAQKNPTAFYLCATSNPGQALYEQYFGPGTRLTVT.

Of note for this clone: Other DNA sequences in this specimen translate into the identical CDR3. The V call is TRBV5-1, the J call TRBJ2-3; 10 nucleotides line up with TRBD1. The CDR3 runs to 15 residues. The germline gives CDR1 SGHRS, CDR2 YFSETQ. The J segment lost 3 bases and the V segment lost 0 bases, leaving 1 base of the junction unmatched. The CDR3 sequence: CASSLEGQGTDTQYF. The CDR3 DNA reads as TGCGCCAGCAGCTTGGAGGGACAGGGGACAGATACGCAGTATTTT.

The chain links TRBV5-1 to TRBJ1-1; D is possibly TRBD1 (5 bases). Germline-derived CDR1 and CDR2 are SGHRS and YFSETQ. The CDR3 contains 14 residues. V lost 0 bases, J lost 8 bases, and 14 bases lay in between. For the CDR3, the DNA is TGCGCCAGCAGCTTGGGGCAGGGAACTAGAGAAGCTTTCTTT. Protein product: CASSLGQGTREAFF.

The J gene is TRBJ2-6, the V gene TRBV28; perhaps D is TRBD1 or TRBD2 (6 bases each). Trimming cost V 5 bases and J 2 bases, with 13 bases left between them. The CDR3 is made up of 16 amino acids. Per germline, CDR1 MDHEN and CDR2 SYDVKM. CDR3 region: CASSPGEATGANVLTF. The CDR3 DNA reads TGTGCCAGCAGTCCAGGGGAGGCCACTGGGGCCAACGTCCTGACTTTC.

V usage is TRBV9 and J usage is TRBJ1-4; 7 bases line up with TRBD1. The V gene's germline CDR1 is SGDLS and CDR2 YYNGEE. The CDR3 runs to 15 residues. Trimming removed 4 bases from V and 7 bases from J; junction bases left unmatched: 10. The CDR3 protein is CASSTREGAGEKLFF. The CDR3 coding sequence is TGTGCCAGCAGCACACGAGAGGGGGCTGGTGAAAAACTGTTTTTT.

This chain uses TRBV28 with TRBJ1-1; D unresolved. V was cut by 2 bases and J by 7 bases, with 14 bases left in between. The CDR3 loop spans 14 amino acids. Per the germline V gene, CDR1 is MDHEN and CDR2 is SYDVKM. DNA of the CDR3: TGTGCCAGCAGTTTACCCGACAATCGGGGTGAAGCTTTCTTT. It specifies CASSLPDNRGEAFF.

As for this clone: The limits of the CDR3 on the DNA are not certain, so only TCRdb's listed CDR3 is given. This chain links TRBV29-1 with TRBJ2-1. From germline, CDR1 is SQVTM and CDR2 ANQGSEA. The CDR3 contains 12 residues when both ends are counted. CDR3 residues: CSASLRAGEQFF.

This chain connects TRBV7-9 to TRBJ2-7; 10 positions agree with TRBD1. Germline V gives CDR1 SEHNR, CDR2 FQNEAQ (reference sequence). Germline trimming cut 4 bases from V and 2 bases from J; bases unmatched to any gene: 14. The CDR3 extends over 18 amino acids. CDR3 DNA sequence: TGTGCCAGCAGCTCCTCCCTAAACGGGACAGGGGACCCCTACGAGCAGTACTTC. It translates to CASSSSLNGTGDPYEQYF.

This chain joins TRBV24-1 and TRBJ2-1; no firm D call. Germline V gene data show CDR1 as KGHDR and CDR2 as SFDVKD. Trimming removed 0 bases from V and 6 bases from J, with 5 bases in between. CDR3 size: 13 residues. The CDR3, as DNA: TGTGCCACCAGTGATTTGATGGTCAATGAGCAGTTCTTC. Translating it yields CATSDLMVNEQFF.

The chain couples TRBV19 to TRBJ1-5; tentatively, D is TRBD1 (5 bases). V was shortened by 7 bases and J by 6 bases, with 13 bases between the two germline ends. Germline values: CDR1 LNHDA, CDR2 SQIVND (reference sequence). The CDR3 length is 13 residues. This chain's CDR3 is CASKRGEGQPQHF. The DNA of the CDR3 is TGTGCCAGTAAACGAGGGGAGGGTCAGCCCCAGCATTTT.

This sequence joins TRBV28 and TRBJ1-2, with D possibly matching TRBD1 (5 bases). Deletions cut 8 bases from V and 2 bases from J, with 15 bases between. This CDR3 is built from 14 residues. Germline V CDR1 and CDR2: MDHEN, SYDVKM. The CDR3 nucleotides read TGTGCCAGCTCCCCAGGGACCGTAAACTATGGCTACACCTTC. Translating gives CASSPGTVNYGYTF.

V and J are TRBV24-1 and TRBJ1-5, with no clear D. Trimming shortened V by 2 bases and J by 4 bases, and 8 bases separated the two germline ends. The germline V gene has CDR1 KGHDR and CDR2 SFDVKD. CDR3 length: 14 residues. Written as DNA, the CDR3 is TGTGCCACCAGTGATTCGGGGTGGAATCAGCCCCAGCATTTT. This translates into CATSDSGWNQPQHF.

The V call is TRBV5-3, the J call TRBJ1-1; D perhaps matches TRBD1 (5 bases). TRBV5-3 is reported as an ORF; its role is uncertain. The CDR3 covers 17 residues. The V end lost 4 bases, the J end lost 1 base, and 20 bases lay between the germline ends. The CDR3 loop reads CARSSKTGGIQNTEAFF. The DNA of the CDR3 is TGTGCCAGAAGCAGCAAAACCGGGGGAATCCAGAACACTGAAGCTTTCTTT.

The J gene is TRBJ1-1, the V gene TRBV28; 8 nucleotides match TRBD1. This CDR3 spans 18 amino acids. Germline values: CDR1 MDHEN, CDR2 SYDVKM. Trimming cost V 5 bases and J 7 bases; bases outside gene matches: 21. The CDR3 loop reads CASSDPLLGGQGRNEAFF. The CDR3, as DNA: TGTGCCAGCAGTGACCCCCTCTTAGGAGGACAGGGTCGGAATGAAGCTTTCTTT.

This rearrangement joins TRBV28 to TRBJ1-4; 7 positions match TRBD1. CDR3 length: 15 amino acids. V lost 7 bases, J lost 0 bases, and 5 bases stayed unmatched. CDR1 is MDHEN and CDR2 is SYDVKM in the germline V gene. The CDR3 spells CASIRGEATNEKLFF. The CDR3 DNA is TGTGCCAGCATCAGGGGGGAAGCAACTAATGAAAAACTGTTTTTT. The complete variable domain, with remaining parts taken from reference TRBV28 and TRBJ1-4, reads DVKVTQSSRYLVKRTGEKVFLECVQDMDHENMFWYRQDPGLGLRLIYFSYDVKMKEKGDIPEGYSVSREKKERFSLILESASTNQTSMYLCASIRGEATNEKLFFGSGTQLSVL.

This sequence joins TRBV6-5 and TRBJ1-1; 9 bases map to TRBD1. Germline V gene sequence: CDR1 MNHEY, CDR2 SVGAGI. CDR3 size: 14 residues. The V segment lost 8 bases and the J segment 4 bases; nucleotides outside the gene matches: 8. CDR3 sequence reads: CASLPQGAGTEAFF. In DNA form, the CDR3 reads TGTGCCAGCTTACCACAGGGGGCTGGCACTGAAGCTTTCTTT.

The V gene is TRBV28, the J gene TRBJ2-5; 15 bases match TRBD2. Unmatched junction bases numbered 9, after V lost 5 bases and J lost 5 bases. The CDR3 extends over 17 amino acids. Germline V gives CDR1 MDHEN, CDR2 SYDVKM. The CDR3, as DNA: TGTGCCAGCAGTCGGACTAGCGGGAGGGCCTGGTGGGAGACCCAGTACTTC. Protein: CASSRTSGRAWWETQYF.

This clone was recorded only once. The chain has TRBV10-3 and TRBJ2-4, with D possibly TRBD2 on 6 matching bases. V shed 4 bases and J shed 9 bases, with 13 bases lying between them. This CDR3 is 13 amino acids long. The germline V gene encodes CDR1 ENHRY and CDR2 SYGVKD. CDR3 sequence (DNA): TGTGCCATCAGTGGACTAGAGGATGGCATTCAGTACTTC. As protein: CAISGLEDGIQYF.

CDR3 nucleotide sequence: TGTGCCAGCAGCCAGGGACTAGCGAACACCGGGGAGCTGTTTTTT. Encoded protein: CASSQGLANTGELFF. The chain uses TRBV4-2 and TRBJ2-2, with 8 bases that match TRBD2. Unmatched junction bases numbered 0, after V lost 3 bases and J lost 0 bases. CDR3 length: 15 residues. Per germline, CDR1 LGHNA and CDR2 YNFKEQ.